The rows below give T cell receptor beta chains drawn from one sample of a study of spatial heterogeneity in lung cancer. TCRdb passed the 5' RACE reads through MiXCR, listing each CDR3 protein once. The sample records 40,000 to 50,000 distinct CDR3 sequences, 7.6% being singletons. Sequenced material: PBMCs, taken at surgery. The receptors were gathered from a female donor with early-stage non-small cell lung cancer. Both conserved end residues are trimmed from each CDR3.

J	V	CDR3
TRBJ1-1	TRBV5-6	ASTPSHGITEAF
TRBJ2-7	TRBV7-9	ASSLSQGADEQY
TRBJ2-3	TRBV7-8	ASSWDRVADTQY
TRBJ1-1	TRBV20-1	SAGRGLGRPEAF
TRBJ1-5	TRBV12-3/TRBV12-4	ASRGTGRHQPQH
TRBJ2-1	TRBV29-1	SVGSGAYNEQF
TRBJ2-3	TRBV29-1	SVVRDLIYTDTQY
TRBJ1-6	TRBV27	ASSLAAHNAPLH
TRBJ1-1	TRBV6-2/TRBV6-3	ASSEEIEAF
TRBJ2-1	TRBV7-2	ASSLTGTLSYNEQF
TRBJ1-6	TRBV13	ASSLGQGTPLH
TRBJ2-3	TRBV7-2	ASSLGGGTADTQY